This T cell receptor (beta chain) was retrieved from a study of human T cells and chemical hapten exposure. Across the whole study: Patients' scalps got diphenylcyclopropenone weekly throughout the approximately 24-week study. 0.01% DPC was applied to the upper back in patch tests, which were read at 6 days.

Time point defined: pre-sensitization, week 0. Treatment in this sample: therapeutic diphenylcyclopropenone sensitization with weekly scalp DPC. In TCRdb, the RACE reads were re-called with MiXCR into one record per CDR3 protein. The sample records approximately 80,000 distinct CDR3 sequences, 14% being singletons. The CDR3 contains 18 residues. V dropped 6 bases and J dropped 0; count of bases not matched to a gene: 12. In germline, CDR1 is KGHSH, CDR2 LQKENI. This TCR was sampled from a woman aged 45-65 years with alopecia areata. Some clones in this sample may be carry-over from other donors' samples. V and J are TRBV18 and TRBJ1-1; the match to TRBD1 covers 11 bases. The source material was whole blood, sampled in connection with sensitization to the hapten diphenylcyclopropenone (DPC). CDR3 amino acids: CASSHQGQGVGVNTEAFF. The CDR3 region has the DNA TGTGCCAGCTCGCACCAGGGACAGGGGGTAGGAGTGAACACTGAAGCTTTCTTT.